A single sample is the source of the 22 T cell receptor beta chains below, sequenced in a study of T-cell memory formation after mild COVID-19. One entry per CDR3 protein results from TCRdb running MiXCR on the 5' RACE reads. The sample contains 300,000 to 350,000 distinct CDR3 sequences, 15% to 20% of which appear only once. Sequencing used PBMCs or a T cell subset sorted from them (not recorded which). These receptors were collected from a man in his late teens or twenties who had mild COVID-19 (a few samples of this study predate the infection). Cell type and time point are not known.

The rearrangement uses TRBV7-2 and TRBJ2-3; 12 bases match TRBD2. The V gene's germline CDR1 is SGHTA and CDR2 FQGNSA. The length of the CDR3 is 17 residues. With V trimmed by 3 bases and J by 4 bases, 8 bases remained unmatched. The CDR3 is CASSLGLAGLLSDTQYF. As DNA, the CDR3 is TGTGCCAGCAGCTTGGGACTAGCGGGCCTGTTGTCAGATACGCAGTATTTT.

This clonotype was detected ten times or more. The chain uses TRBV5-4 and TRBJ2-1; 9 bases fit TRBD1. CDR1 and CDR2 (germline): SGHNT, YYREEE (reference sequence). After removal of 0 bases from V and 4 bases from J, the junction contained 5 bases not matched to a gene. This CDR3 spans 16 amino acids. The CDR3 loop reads CASSLATGGSYNEQFF. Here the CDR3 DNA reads TGTGCCAGCAGCTTGGCGACAGGGGGGAGTTACAATGAGCAGTTCTTC.

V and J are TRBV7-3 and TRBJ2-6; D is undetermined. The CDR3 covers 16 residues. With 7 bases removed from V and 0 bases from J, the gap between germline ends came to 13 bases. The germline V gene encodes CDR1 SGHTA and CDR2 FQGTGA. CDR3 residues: CASTPNTLSGANVLTF. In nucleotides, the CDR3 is TGTGCCAGCACCCCGAACACCCTCTCTGGGGCCAACGTCCTGACTTTC.

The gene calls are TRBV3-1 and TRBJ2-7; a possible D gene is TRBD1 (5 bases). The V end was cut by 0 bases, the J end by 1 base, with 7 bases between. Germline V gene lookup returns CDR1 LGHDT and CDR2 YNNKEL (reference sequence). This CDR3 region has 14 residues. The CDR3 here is CASSQDTGSYEQYF. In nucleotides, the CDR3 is TGTGCCAGCAGCCAAGATACAGGATCCTACGAGCAGTACTTC.

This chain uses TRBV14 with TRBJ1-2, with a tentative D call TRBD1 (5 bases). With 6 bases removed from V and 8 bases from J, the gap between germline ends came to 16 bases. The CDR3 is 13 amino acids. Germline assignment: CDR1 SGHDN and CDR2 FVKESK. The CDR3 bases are TGTGCCAGCAGTCCGCGCAGGGCTGGCGGCTACACCTTC. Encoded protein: CASSPRRAGGYTF. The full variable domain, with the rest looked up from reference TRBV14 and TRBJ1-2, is EAGVTQFPSHSVIEKGQTVTLRCDPISGHDNLYWYRRVMGKEIKFLLHFVKESKQDESGMPNNRFLAERTGGTYSTLKVQPAELEDSGVYFCASSPRRAGGYTFGSGTRLTVV.

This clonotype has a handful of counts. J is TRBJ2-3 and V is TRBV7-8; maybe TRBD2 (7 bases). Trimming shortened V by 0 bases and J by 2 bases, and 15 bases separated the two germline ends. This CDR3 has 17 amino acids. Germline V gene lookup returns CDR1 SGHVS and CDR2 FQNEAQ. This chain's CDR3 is CASSLARGLSPTDTQYF. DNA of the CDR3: TGTGCCAGCAGCTTAGCCAGGGGACTATCTCCCACAGATACGCAGTATTTT. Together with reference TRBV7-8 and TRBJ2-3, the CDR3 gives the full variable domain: GAGVSQSPRYKVAKRGQDVALRCDPISGHVSLFWYQQALGQGPEFLTYFQNEAQLDKSGLPSDRFFAERPEGSVSTLKIQRTQQEDSAVYLCASSLARGLSPTDTQYFGPGTRLTVL.

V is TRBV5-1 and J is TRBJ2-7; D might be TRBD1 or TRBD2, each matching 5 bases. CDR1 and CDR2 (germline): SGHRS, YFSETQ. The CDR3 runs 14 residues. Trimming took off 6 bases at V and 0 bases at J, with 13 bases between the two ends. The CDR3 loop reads CASKPAGSSYEQYV. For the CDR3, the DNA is TGCGCCAGCAAGCCCGCAGGGAGCTCCTACGAGCAGTACGTC.

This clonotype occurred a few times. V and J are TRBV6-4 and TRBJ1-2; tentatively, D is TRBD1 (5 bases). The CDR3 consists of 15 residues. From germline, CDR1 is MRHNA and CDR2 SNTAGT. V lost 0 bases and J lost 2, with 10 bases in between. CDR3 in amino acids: CASSDSPRDNYGYTF. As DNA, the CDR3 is TGTGCCAGCAGTGACTCACCCCGGGACAACTATGGCTACACCTTC.

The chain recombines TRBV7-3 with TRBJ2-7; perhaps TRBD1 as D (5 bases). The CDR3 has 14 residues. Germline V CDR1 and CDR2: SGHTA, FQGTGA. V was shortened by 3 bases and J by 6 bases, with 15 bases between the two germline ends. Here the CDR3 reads CASSLSGILCEQYV. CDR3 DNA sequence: TGTGCCAGCAGCTTGTCAGGGATCCTCTGCGAGCAGTACGTC.

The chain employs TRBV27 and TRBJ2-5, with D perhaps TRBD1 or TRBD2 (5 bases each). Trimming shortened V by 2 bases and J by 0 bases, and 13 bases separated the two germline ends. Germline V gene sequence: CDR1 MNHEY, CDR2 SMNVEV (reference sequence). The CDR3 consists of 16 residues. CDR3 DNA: TGTGCCAGCAGTTTAGGGGGTCAGGTGGACCAAGAGACCCAGTACTTC. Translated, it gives CASSLGGQVDQETQYF.

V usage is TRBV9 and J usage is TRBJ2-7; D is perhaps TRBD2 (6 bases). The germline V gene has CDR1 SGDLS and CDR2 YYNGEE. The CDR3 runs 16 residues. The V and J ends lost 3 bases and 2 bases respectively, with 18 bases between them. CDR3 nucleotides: TGTGCCAGCAGCGGCGGGGTTGCCGGGCCAACCTACGAGCAGTACTTC. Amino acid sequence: CASSGGVAGPTYEQYF.

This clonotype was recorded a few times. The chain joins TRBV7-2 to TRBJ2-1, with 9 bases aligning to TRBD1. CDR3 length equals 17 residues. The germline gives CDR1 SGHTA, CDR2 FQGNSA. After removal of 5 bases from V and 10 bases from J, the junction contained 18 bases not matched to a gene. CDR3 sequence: CASSPRWGQGLGGEQFF. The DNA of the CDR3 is TGTGCCAGCAGCCCTCGATGGGGACAGGGACTCGGGGGAGAGCAGTTCTTC.

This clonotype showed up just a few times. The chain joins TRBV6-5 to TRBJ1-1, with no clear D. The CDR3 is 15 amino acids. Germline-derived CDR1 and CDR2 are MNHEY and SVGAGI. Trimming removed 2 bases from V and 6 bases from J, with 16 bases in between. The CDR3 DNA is TGTGCCAGCAGTTACAATCCCTCGGGTCTCCCTGAAGCTTTCTTT. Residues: CASSYNPSGLPEAFF.

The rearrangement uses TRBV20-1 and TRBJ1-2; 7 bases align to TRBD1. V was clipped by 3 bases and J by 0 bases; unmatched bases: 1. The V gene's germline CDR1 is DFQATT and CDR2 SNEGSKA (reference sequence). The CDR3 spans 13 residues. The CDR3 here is CSARGQSNYGYTF. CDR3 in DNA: TGCAGTGCTAGGGGACAGTCTAACTATGGCTACACCTTC.

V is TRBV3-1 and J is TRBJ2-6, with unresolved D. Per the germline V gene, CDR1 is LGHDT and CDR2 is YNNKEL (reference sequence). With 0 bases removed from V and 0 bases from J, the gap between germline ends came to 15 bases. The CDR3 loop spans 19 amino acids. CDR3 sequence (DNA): TGTGCCAGCAGCCAAGATCCTACCCTGGGCCTCTCTGGGGCCAACGTCCTGACTTTC. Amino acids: CASSQDPTLGLSGANVLTF.

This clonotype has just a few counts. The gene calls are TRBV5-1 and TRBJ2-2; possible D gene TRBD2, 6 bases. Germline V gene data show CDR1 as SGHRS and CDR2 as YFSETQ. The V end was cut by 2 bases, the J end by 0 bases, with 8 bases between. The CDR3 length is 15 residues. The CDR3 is CASSFRGTNTGELFF. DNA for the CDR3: TGCGCCAGCAGCTTTCGGGGGACGAACACCGGGGAGCTGTTTTTT.

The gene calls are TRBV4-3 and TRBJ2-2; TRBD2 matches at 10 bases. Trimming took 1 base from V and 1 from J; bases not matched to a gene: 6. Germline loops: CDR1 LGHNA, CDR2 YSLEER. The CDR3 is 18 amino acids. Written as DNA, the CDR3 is TGCGCCAGCAGCCAAGCCACCGCTAGCGGGGGGAACACCGGGGAGCTGTTTTTT. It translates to CASSQATASGGNTGELFF.

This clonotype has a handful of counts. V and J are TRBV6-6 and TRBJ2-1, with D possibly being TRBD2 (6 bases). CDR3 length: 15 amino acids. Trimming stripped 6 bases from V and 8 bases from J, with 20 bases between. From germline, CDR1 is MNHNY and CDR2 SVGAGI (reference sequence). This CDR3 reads CASSPRRGRDDEQFF. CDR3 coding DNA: TGTGCCAGCAGCCCCAGGCGGGGCCGGGATGATGAGCAGTTCTTC.

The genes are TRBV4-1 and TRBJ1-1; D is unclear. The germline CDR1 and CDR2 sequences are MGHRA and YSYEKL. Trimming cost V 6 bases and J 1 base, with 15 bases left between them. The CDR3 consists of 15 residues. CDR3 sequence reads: CASRDQAEANTEAFF. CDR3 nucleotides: TGCGCCAGCAGGGATCAGGCAGAGGCGAACACTGAAGCTTTCTTT.

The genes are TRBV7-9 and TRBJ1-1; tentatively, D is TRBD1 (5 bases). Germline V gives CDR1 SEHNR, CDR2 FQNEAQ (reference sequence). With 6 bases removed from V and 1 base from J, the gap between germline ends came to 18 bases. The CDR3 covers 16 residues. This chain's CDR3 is CASRSQSGTANTEAFF. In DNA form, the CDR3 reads TGTGCCAGCAGATCCCAATCCGGGACGGCGAACACTGAAGCTTTCTTT.

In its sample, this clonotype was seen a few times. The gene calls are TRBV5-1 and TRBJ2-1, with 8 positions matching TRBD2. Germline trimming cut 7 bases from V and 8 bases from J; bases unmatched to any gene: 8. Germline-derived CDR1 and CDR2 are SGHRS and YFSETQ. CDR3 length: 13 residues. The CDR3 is CASGLGGAYEQFF. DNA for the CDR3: TGCGCCAGCGGACTCGGGGGGGCCTATGAGCAGTTCTTC.

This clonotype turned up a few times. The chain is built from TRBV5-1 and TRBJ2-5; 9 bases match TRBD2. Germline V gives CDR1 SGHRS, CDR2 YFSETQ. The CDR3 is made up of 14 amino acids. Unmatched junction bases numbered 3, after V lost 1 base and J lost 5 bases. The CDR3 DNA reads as TGCGCCAGCAGCTTGCGCGGGGGGGCCGAGACCCAGTACTTC. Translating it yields CASSLRGGAETQYF.